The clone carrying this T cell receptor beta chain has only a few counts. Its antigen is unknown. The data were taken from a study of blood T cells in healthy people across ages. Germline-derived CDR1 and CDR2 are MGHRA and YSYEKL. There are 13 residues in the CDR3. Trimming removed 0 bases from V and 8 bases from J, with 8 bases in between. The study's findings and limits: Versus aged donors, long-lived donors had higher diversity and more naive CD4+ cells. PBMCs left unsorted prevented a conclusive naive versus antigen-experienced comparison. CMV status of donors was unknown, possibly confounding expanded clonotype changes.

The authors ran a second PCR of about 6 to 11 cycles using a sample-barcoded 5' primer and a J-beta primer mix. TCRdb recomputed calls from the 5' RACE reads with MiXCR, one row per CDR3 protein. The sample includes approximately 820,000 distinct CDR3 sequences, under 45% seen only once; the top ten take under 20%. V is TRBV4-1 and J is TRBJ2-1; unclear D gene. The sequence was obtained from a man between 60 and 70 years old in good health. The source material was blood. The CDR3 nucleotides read TGCGCCAGCAGCCAAGATTTTTGGCATGAGCAGTTCTTC. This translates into CASSQDFWHEQFF.